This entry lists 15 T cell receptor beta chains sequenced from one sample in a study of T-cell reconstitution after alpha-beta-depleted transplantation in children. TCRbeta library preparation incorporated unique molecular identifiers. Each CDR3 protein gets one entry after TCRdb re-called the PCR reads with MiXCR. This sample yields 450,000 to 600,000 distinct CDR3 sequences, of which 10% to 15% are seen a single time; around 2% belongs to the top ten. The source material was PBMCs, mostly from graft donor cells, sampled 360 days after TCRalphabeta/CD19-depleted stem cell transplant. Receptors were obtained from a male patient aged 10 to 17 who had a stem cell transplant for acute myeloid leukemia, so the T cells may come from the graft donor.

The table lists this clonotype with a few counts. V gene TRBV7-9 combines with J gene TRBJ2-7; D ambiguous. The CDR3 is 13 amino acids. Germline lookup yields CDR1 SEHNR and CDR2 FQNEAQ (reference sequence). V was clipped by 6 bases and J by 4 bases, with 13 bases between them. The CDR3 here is CASRPHGGYEQYF. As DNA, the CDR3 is TGTGCCAGCAGACCTCACGGCGGATACGAGCAGTACTTC.

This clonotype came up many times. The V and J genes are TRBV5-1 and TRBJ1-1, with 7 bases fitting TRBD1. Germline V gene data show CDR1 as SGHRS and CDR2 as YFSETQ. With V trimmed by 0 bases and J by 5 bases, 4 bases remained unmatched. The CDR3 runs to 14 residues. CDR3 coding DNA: TGCGCCAGCAGCTTGGGCAGGGGGGAAACTGAAGCTTTCTTT. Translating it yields CASSLGRGETEAFF.

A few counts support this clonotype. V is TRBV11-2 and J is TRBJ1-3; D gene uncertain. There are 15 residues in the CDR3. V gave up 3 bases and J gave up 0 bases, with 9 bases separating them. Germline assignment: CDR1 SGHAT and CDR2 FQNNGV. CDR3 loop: CASSLIGFSGNTIYF. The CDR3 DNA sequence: TGTGCCAGCAGCTTGATCGGGTTCTCTGGAAACACCATATATTTT.

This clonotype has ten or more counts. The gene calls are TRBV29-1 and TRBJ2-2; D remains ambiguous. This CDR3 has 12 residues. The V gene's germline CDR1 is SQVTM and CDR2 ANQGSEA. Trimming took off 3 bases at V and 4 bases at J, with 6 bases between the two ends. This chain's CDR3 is CSVEGSTGELFF. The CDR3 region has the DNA TGCAGCGTTGAGGGTAGCACCGGGGAGCTGTTTTTT.

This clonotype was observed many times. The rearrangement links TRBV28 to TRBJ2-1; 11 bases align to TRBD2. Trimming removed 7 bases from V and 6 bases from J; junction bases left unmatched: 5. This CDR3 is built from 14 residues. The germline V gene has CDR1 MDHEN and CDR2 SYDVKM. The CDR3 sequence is CASKGGLAANEQFF. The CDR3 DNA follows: TGTGCCAGCAAAGGGGGACTAGCGGCCAATGAGCAGTTCTTC.

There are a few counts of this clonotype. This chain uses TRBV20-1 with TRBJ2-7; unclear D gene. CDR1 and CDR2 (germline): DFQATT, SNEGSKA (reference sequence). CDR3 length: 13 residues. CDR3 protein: CSPLSKARNEQYF. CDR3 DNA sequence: TGCAGCCCCCTAAGTAAAGCGCGCAACGAGCAGTACTTC.

The CDR3 DNA reads TGTGCCAGTAGTGCGGGACTAGCGGGAGGAGGACTTAGGACCTACAATGAGCAGTTCTTC. The encoded protein is CASSAGLAGGGLRTYNEQFF. The rearrangement links TRBV19 to TRBJ2-1; 15 bases align to TRBD2. Germline CDR1 reads LNHDA; CDR2 reads SQIVND (reference sequence). The CDR3 has 20 amino acids. J was trimmed by 2 bases and V by 5 bases; bases with no gene match: 13.

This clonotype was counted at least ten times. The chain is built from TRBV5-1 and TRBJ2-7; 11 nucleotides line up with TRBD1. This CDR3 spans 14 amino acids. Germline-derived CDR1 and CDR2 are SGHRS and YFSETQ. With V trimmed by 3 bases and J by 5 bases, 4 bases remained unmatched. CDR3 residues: CASSSGTGGHEQYF. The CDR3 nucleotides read TGCGCCAGCAGCTCAGGGACAGGGGGTCACGAGCAGTACTTC.

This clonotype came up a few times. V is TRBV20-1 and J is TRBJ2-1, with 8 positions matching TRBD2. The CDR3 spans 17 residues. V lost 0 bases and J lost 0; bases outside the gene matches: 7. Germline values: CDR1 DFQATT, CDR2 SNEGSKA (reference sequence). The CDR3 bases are TGCAGTGCTAGAGATGGTACTAGCGGAAGCTCCTACAATGAGCAGTTCTTC. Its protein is CSARDGTSGSSYNEQFF.

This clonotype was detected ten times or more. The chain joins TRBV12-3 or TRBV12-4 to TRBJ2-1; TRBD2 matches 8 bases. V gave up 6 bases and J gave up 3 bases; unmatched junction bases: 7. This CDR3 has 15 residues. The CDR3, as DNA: TGTGCCAGCAGCCTACTAGCGGAAATCTACAATGAGCAGTTCTTC. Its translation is CASSLLAEIYNEQFF.

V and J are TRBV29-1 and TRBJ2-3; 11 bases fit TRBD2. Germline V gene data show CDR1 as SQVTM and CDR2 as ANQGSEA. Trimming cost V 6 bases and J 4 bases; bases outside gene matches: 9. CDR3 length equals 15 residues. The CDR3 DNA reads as TGCAGCGTCGTGACTAGCGGGACCTTCTCAGATACGCAGTATTTT. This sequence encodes CSVVTSGTFSDTQYF.

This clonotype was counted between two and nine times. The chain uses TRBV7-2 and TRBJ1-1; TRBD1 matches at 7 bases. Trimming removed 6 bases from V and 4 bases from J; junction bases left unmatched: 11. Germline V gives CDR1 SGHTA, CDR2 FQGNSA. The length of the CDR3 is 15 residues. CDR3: CASRVTGKAVTEAFF. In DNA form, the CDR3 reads TGTGCCAGCAGGGTGACAGGGAAGGCAGTCACTGAAGCTTTCTTT. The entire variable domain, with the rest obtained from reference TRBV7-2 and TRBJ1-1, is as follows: GAGVSQSPSNKVTEKGKDVELRCDPISGHTALYWYRQSLGQGLEFLIYFQGNSAPDKSGLPSDRFSAERTGGSVSTLTIQRTQQEDSAVYLCASRVTGKAVTEAFFGQGTRLTVV.

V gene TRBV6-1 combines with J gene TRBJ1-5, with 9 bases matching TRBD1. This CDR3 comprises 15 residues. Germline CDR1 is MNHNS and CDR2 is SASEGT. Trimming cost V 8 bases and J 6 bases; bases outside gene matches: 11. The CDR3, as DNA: TGTGCCAGCTCCCTAGGGACAGGGATGGGTCAGCCCCAGCATTTT. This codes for CASSLGTGMGQPQHF.

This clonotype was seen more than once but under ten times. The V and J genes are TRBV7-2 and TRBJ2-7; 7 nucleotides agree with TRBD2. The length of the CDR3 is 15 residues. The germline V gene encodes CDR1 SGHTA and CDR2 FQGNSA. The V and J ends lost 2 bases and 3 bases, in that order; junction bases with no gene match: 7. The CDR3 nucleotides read TGTGCCAGCAGCTTATCGCGGGGAGGGTTCTACGAGCAGTACTTC. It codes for CASSLSRGGFYEQYF. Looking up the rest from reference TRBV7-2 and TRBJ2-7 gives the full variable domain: GAGVSQSPSNKVTEKGKDVELRCDPISGHTALYWYRQSLGQGLEFLIYFQGNSAPDKSGLPSDRFSAERTGGSVSTLTIQRTQQEDSAVYLCASSLSRGGFYEQYFGPGTRLTVT.

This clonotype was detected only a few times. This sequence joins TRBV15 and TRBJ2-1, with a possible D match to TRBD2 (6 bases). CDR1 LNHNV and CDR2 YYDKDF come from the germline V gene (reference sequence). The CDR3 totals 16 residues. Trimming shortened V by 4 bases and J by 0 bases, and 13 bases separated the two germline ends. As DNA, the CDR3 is TGTGCCACCAGCATGGAGAGGGGACTCTCCTACAATGAGCAGTTCTTC. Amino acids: CATSMERGLSYNEQFF.